This T cell receptor beta chain was documented in a study of OX40 agonist ivuxolimab in advanced cancers. With respect to the entire study: Ivuxolimab was a fully human IgG2 agonistic monoclonal antibody targeting the costimulatory receptor OX40 (CD134). Intravenous ivuxolimab was administered to patients every 2 weeks at six dose levels: 0.01, 0.1, 0.3, 1.5, 3 and 10 mg/kg. Of the approximately 50 dose-escalation patients, hepatocellular carcinoma was present in about 20, melanoma in about 15, renal cell carcinoma in 9 and head and neck cancer in 9. In the dose-escalation cohort, 82.7% of patients were male, and the mean age was approximately 55 years, with a range of 23 to 79. Prior anti-PD-1, anti-PD-L1 or anti-CTLA-4 therapy was permitted, and checkpoint inhibitors had been received by roughly 40% of dose-escalation patients. Three dose-escalation patients achieved partial responses, one with hepatocellular carcinoma and two with cutaneous melanoma. The purpose of peripheral TCRbeta sequencing was to test whether ivuxolimab changed TCR sequence diversity and led to clonal T-cell expansion. The paper covers the monotherapy dose-escalation part of the phase I ivuxolimab trial, which included N ≈ 50 patients. The study at large found these results: The antigen specificity of the clonally expanded peripheral T cells was not determined. Clonal expansion of both CD4+ and CD8+ blood T cells was observed from baseline to week 6 at doses 0.1 to 3.0 mg/kg. Low levels of normalized T-cell clonal expansion were also shown by some nonresponding patients. On average, CD8+ T cells showed more expanded clones than CD4+ T cells after ivuxolimab. Partial responders in the 0.1-3.0 mg/kg groups had among the lowest normalized peripheral clonal expansion, especially among CD8+ T cells.

The trial excluded patients who had a history of autoimmune disease or who were on systemic immunosuppression. Peripheral blood for TCR sequencing was drawn from every dose cohort at baseline, at cycle 4 day 1 and at cycle 7 day 1. The samples were taken from a phase I, first-in-human, multicenter, open-label dose-escalation trial of ivuxolimab. Adults with locally advanced or metastatic melanoma, renal cell, hepatocellular, or head and neck squamous cell carcinoma were enrolled in the trial. CD4+ and CD8+ T cells were sorted separately from peripheral blood before TCR sequencing. The germline V gene (reference sequence) specifies LNHNV as CDR1 and YYDKDF as CDR2. A distance of 9 bases separates the germline ends of V and J, which lose 0 bases and 1 base respectively. From the cysteine through the phenylalanine, the CDR3 covers 15 amino acids. The entry retains the CDR3 DNA only, 45 bases that are in frame from base 1.

About this clone itself: Its antigen has not been determined. No much larger clonotype is one base removed from it; base qualities were not supplied.

Genomic DNA was isolated from the sorted cells so that the TCRbeta CDR3 region could be sequenced. TCRbeta CDR3 regions were sequenced using the immunoSEQ Assay. Held by TCRdb, this immuneACCESS table contains in-frame sequences only and omits some clones. Under half of the omission traces to an unresolved V gene where checked; the cause of the rest is unknown. In all, the sample holds fewer than 40,000 clones, and roughly nine tenths of those were seen once. The top ten constitute roughly 0.92% of the sample. Sample: CD4+ or CD8+ T cells sorted from blood, taken in a trial of the OX40 agonist ivuxolimab. This chain joins TRBV15 to TRBJ1-2, with no confidently assigned D gene. This sequence was found in an adult with an advanced solid tumor such as melanoma, head and neck, liver or kidney cancer. CDR3 sequence: CATSREGGSNYGYTF. The DNA sequence is as follows: TGTGCCACCAGCAGAGAAGGAGGAAGTAACTATGGCTACACCTTC.